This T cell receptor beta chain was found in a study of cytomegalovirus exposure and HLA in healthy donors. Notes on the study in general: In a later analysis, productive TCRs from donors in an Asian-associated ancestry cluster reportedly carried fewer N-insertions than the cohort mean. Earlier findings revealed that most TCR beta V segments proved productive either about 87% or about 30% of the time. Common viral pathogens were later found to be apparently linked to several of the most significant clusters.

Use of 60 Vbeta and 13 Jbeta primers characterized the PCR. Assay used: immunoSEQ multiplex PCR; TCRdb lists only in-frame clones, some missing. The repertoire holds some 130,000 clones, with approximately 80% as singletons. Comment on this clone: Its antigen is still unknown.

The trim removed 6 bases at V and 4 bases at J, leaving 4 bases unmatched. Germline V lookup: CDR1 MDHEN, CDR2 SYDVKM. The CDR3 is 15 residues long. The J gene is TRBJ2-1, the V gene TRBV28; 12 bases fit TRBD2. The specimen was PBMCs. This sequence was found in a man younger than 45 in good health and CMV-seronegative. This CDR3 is CASRGTSGRYNEQFF. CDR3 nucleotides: TGTGCCAGCAGGGGCACTAGCGGGAGGTACAATGAGCAGTTCTTC.